This is a list of T cell receptor beta chains from one sample in a study of CD8 T cells in ankylosing spondylitis. TCRdb itself ran the 5' RACE reads through MiXCR, one entry per CDR3 protein. This table has some 240,000 distinct CDR3 sequences, roughly a quarter appearing once. The sample was blood, either unsorted or a sorted T cell fraction (not recorded which). The receptors derive from a male donor with ankylosing spondylitis or in good health (not recorded which). Both conserved end residues are part of each CDR3. The D gene is left open where the match is weak. Some rows have no size entry. The others give once, few or many, or a class for an expanded clone.

TRBD2,TRBV20-1,few,TRBJ2-5,CSAGGASGETQYF,TGCAGTGCTGGAGGGGCTAGCGGGGAGACCCAGTACTTC
NA,TRBV20-1,few,TRBJ1-1,CSARVENTEAFF,TGCAGTGCTAGAGTAGAGAACACTGAAGCTTTCTTT
NA,TRBV20-1,few,TRBJ1-2,CSAPGAAWQAYGYTF,TGCAGTGCCCCCGGGGCCGCGTGGCAGGCCTATGGCTACACCTTC
TRBD1,TRBV5-1,many,TRBJ2-1,CASTEQGGRRDNEQFF,TGCGCCAGCACCGAACAGGGGGGAAGGAGGGACAATGAGCAGTTCTTC
TRBD2,TRBV20-1,NA,TRBJ2-1,CSAREWTSGSGEQFF,TGCAGTGCTAGAGAATGGACTAGCGGGTCGGGTGAGCAGTTCTTC
NA,TRBV5-1,NA,TRBJ2-5,CASSLVGDPEETQYF,TGCGCCAGCAGCTTGGTGGGAGACCCAGAAGAGACCCAGTACTTC
NA,TRBV6-5,few,TRBJ2-3,CASSYGVGTDTQYF,TGTGCCAGCAGTTACGGGGTGGGCACAGATACGCAGTATTTT
NA,TRBV12-5,NA,TRBJ1-5,CASGIPQQYSNQPQHF,TGTGCTAGTGGTATCCCCCAGCAGTATAGCAATCAGCCCCAGCATTTT
NA,TRBV20-1,many,TRBJ2-3,CSGLRGPSTDTQYF,TGCAGTGGGCTGAGGGGACCTAGCACAGATACGCAGTATTTT
TRBD2,TRBV5-1,few,TRBJ2-3,CASSYGLAGATDTQYF,TGCGCCAGCAGCTATGGACTAGCGGGGGCCACAGATACGCAGTATTTT
TRBD2,TRBV29-1,many,TRBJ2-3,CSVDLAGGTDTQYF,TGCAGCGTCGACTTAGCGGGGGGTACAGATACGCAGTATTTT
NA,TRBV12-3/TRBV12-4,NA,TRBJ1-2,CASSFGGRARYTF,TGTGCCAGCAGTTTTGGTGGCAGGGCACGATACACCTTC
NA,TRBV2,NA,TRBJ2-7,CASSAQGLSYEQYF,TGTGCCAGCAGTGCTCAGGGCCTCTCCTACGAGCAGTACTTC
TRBD2,TRBV6-1,few,TRBJ2-7,CASTNLAGSQLREQYF,TGTGCCAGCACCAACCTAGCGGGGAGCCAATTACGAGAGCAGTACTTC
NA,TRBV29-1,NA,TRBJ2-7,CSVDFGGLYEQYF,TGCAGCGTTGACTTTGGGGGCCTCTACGAGCAGTACTTC
NA,TRBV6-5,many,TRBJ1-3,CASKSSDTIYF,TGTGCCAGCAAATCGTCGGACACCATATATTTT
TRBD1,TRBV20-1,NA,TRBJ2-3,CSAIRGSTDTQYF,TGCAGTGCTATCAGGGGGAGCACAGATACGCAGTATTTT
NA,TRBV6-4,NA,TRBJ2-3,CASSDGGAGADTQYF,TGTGCCAGCAGTGACGGGGGGGCTGGGGCAGATACGCAGTATTTT
NA,TRBV7-9,few,TRBJ2-3,CASSPRRVSTDTQYF,TGTGCCAGCAGCCCCCGCAGGGTGAGCACAGATACGCAGTATTTT
NA,TRBV12-3/TRBV12-4,many,TRBJ1-1,CASSPGTLMNTEAFF,TGTGCCAGCAGTCCAGGGACATTGATGAACACTGAAGCTTTCTTT
NA,TRBV20-1,NA,TRBJ2-2,CSASPPRTGELFF,TGCAGTGCTAGCCCCCCCCGGACCGGGGAGCTGTTTTTT
TRBD1,TRBV20-1,few,TRBJ2-7,CSAQGQGLPPYEQYF,TGCAGTGCCCAAGGACAGGGGCTACCCCCCTACGAGCAGTACTTC
TRBD1,TRBV20-1,few,TRBJ1-1,CSARQGSDTEAFF,TGCAGTGCTCGACAGGGATCGGACACTGAAGCTTTCTTT
NA,TRBV5-1,many,TRBJ2-3,CASSLGTQDTQYF,TGCGCCAGCAGCTTGGGGACACAAGATACGCAGTATTTT
TRBD1,TRBV20-1,few,TRBJ2-3,CSAIRGGQDTQYF,TGCAGTGCAATCAGAGGGGGCCAGGATACGCAGTATTTT
TRBD1,TRBV6-2/TRBV6-3,NA,TRBJ1-6,CASSRTGFDSPLHF,TGTGCCAGCAGTCGGACAGGGTTTGATTCACCCCTCCACTTT
NA,TRBV5-1,NA,TRBJ2-5,CASSLVVQGGGTQYF,TGCGCCAGCAGCTTGGTAGTACAGGGCGGAGGGACCCAGTACTTC
NA,TRBV29-1,few,TRBJ2-7,CSVGALGSYEQYF,TGCAGCGTTGGGGCCCTAGGCTCCTACGAGCAGTACTTC
TRBD2,TRBV4-2,NA,TRBJ2-1,CASSQATSGEYNEQFF,TGTGCCAGCAGCCAGGCGACTAGCGGGGAGTACAATGAGCAGTTCTTC
NA,TRBV12-3/TRBV12-4,many,TRBJ1-3,CASSLSVGNTIYF,TGTGCCAGCAGTTTAAGTGTGGGGAACACCATATATTTT
NA,TRBV12-3/TRBV12-4,many,TRBJ1-2,CASSLETVGYGYTF,TGTGCCAGCAGTTTAGAGACAGTTGGCTATGGCTACACCTTC
NA,TRBV1,NA,TRBJ2-3,CTSSQDPASADTQYF,TGCACCAGCAGCCAAGATCCGGCTAGTGCAGATACGCAGTATTTT
TRBD1,TRBV20-1,few,TRBJ2-7,CSATRDRVREQYF,TGCAGTGCTACCCGGGACAGGGTCCGCGAGCAGTACTTC
TRBD1,TRBV12-3/TRBV12-4,NA,TRBJ2-7,CASSLVQGFYEQYF,TGTGCCAGCAGTTTGGTACAGGGGTTTTACGAGCAGTACTTC
TRBD1,TRBV5-6,NA,TRBJ2-5,CASSPAGTGEETQYF,TGTGCCAGCAGCCCAGCCGGGACAGGGGAGGAGACCCAGTACTTC
NA,TRBV20-1,once,TRBJ2-3,CSARDGVTDTQYF,TGCAGTGCTAGGGACGGAGTCACAGATACGCAGTATTTT
NA,TRBV20-1,many,TRBJ1-1,CSARGHSTNTEAFF,TGCAGTGCTAGAGGTCACAGCACGAACACTGAAGCTTTCTTT
NA,TRBV7-9,many,TRBJ2-7,CASSSKNEQYF,TGTGCCAGCAGCTCTAAAAACGAGCAGTACTTC
NA,TRBV6-5,few,TRBJ1-2,CASSYGQTVRGYTF,TGTGCCAGCAGTTACGGACAGACGGTGAGGGGCTACACCTTC
NA,TRBV29-1,few,TRBJ2-7,CSGNTDRESSYEQYF,TGCAGCGGGAACACAGACAGAGAATCCTCCTACGAGCAGTACTTC
TRBD1,TRBV20-1,NA,TRBJ2-7,CSAFPHRGSYEQYF,TGCAGTGCTTTCCCCCACAGGGGATCCTACGAGCAGTACTTC
TRBD1,TRBV25-1,many,TRBJ2-3,CASRGRGGVTDTQYF,TGTGCCAGCAGGGGGAGAGGGGGCGTCACAGATACGCAGTATTTT
NA,TRBV10-2,many,TRBJ2-5,CASSGAGETQYF,TGCGCCAGCTCGGGGGCAGGAGAGACCCAGTACTTC
NA,TRBV29-1,few,TRBJ2-3,CSVYTVGTQYF,TGCAGCGTGTATACAGTGGGTACGCAGTATTTT
TRBD2,TRBV6-1,many,TRBJ2-1,CASSTSRTSGGAFEQFF,TGTGCCAGCAGTACCTCACGGACTAGCGGGGGGGCATTCGAGCAGTTCTTC
TRBD1,TRBV7-3,NA,TRBJ2-2,CASREDRVNTGELFF,TGTGCCAGCAGGGAGGACAGGGTCAACACCGGGGAGCTGTTTTTT
NA,TRBV20-1,NA,TRBJ2-5,CSARGLNQETQYF,TGCAGTGCCCGGGGACTGAATCAAGAGACCCAGTACTTC
TRBD2,TRBV7-9,NA,TRBJ2-1,CASSLGLAGTNEQFF,TGTGCCAGCAGCTTAGGACTAGCGGGGACCAATGAGCAGTTCTTC
TRBD1,TRBV3-1,NA,TRBJ2-3,CASSSTGGNTDTQYF,TGTGCCAGCAGCTCCACAGGGGGCAACACAGATACGCAGTATTTT
NA,TRBV20-1,few,TRBJ2-3,CSARLVTGDTQYF,TGCAGTGCTAGACTAGTCACAGGGGATACGCAGTATTTT
NA,TRBV6-2/TRBV6-3,NA,TRBJ2-7,CASSYPRSKGEQYF,TGTGCCAGCAGTTACCCCAGGAGTAAGGGCGAGCAGTACTTC
TRBD2,TRBV20-1,NA,TRBJ2-2,CSASPGLAVTGELFF,TGCAGTGCTAGCCCGGGACTAGCCGTCACCGGGGAGCTGTTTTTT
NA,TRBV18,NA,TRBJ2-3,CASSRLVGGTDTQYF,TGTGCCAGCTCGCGACTAGTTGGAGGCACAGATACGCAGTATTTT
NA,TRBV6-1,many,TRBJ2-5,CASRITGLGETQYF,TGTGCCAGCAGGATTACAGGGTTGGGAGAGACCCAGTACTTC
NA,TRBV3-1,many,TRBJ2-3,CASSQETRADTQYF,TGTGCCAGCAGCCAAGAAACTAGGGCGGATACGCAGTATTTT
TRBD1,TRBV20-1,NA,TRBJ2-7,CSARDDRGLDEQYF,TGCAGTGCTAGAGATGACAGGGGGCTGGACGAGCAGTACTTC
NA,TRBV29-1,many,TRBJ2-3,CSVEDTDTQYF,TGCAGCGTTGAAGACACAGATACGCAGTATTTT
NA,TRBV20-1,many,TRBJ1-6,CSARGRDHSPLHF,TGCAGTGCCCGGGGCAGGGATCATTCACCCCTCCACTTT
NA,TRBV20-1,few,TRBJ1-1,CSAPQGGNTEAFF,TGCAGTGCTCCACAAGGGGGGAACACTGAAGCTTTCTTT